Listed below are T cell receptor beta chains from one sample, sequenced in a study of blood T cells in healthy people across ages. TCRdb re-called the 5' RACE reads with MiXCR, one entry per CDR3 protein. The profile shows a few hundred thousand distinct CDR3 sequences, approximately 25% of them singletons. Sequencing input: blood. Receptor source: a woman aged 70-85 years in good health. Each CDR3 is given with its conserved first and last residue. The D gene is left open where the match is weak. Clone size is shown for a subset of rows, as once, few, many or a class of expanded clone.

clone_size: -
j_call: TRBJ1-4
d_call: -
v_call: TRBV5-8
cdr3_nt: TGTGCCAGCAGTTCGCGGCCAGCAACTAATGAAAAACTGTTTTTT
cdr3_aa: CASSSRPATNEKLFF

clone_size: -
j_call: TRBJ2-7
d_call: TRBD2
v_call: TRBV7-2
cdr3_nt: TGTGCCAGCAGCTGGCGGGCGGGGGACCAGACATACGAGCAGTACTTC
cdr3_aa: CASSWRAGDQTYEQYF

clone_size: -
j_call: TRBJ2-4
d_call: TRBD2
v_call: TRBV12-3/TRBV12-4
cdr3_nt: TGTGCCAGCAGTTTACCCTGGGGGGGAGAAAACATTCAGTACTTC
cdr3_aa: CASSLPWGGENIQYF

clone_size: -
j_call: TRBJ2-1
d_call: TRBD1
v_call: TRBV5-1
cdr3_nt: TGCGCCAGCACATTACAGGGGGTCAACAATGAGCAGTTCTTC
cdr3_aa: CASTLQGVNNEQFF

clone_size: -
j_call: TRBJ1-6
d_call: -
v_call: TRBV2
cdr3_nt: TGTGCCAGCAGTGAAACGTGGGACTATAATTCACCCCTCCACTTT
cdr3_aa: CASSETWDYNSPLHF

clone_size: few
j_call: TRBJ1-4
d_call: -
v_call: TRBV6-5
cdr3_nt: TGTGCCAGTAGACCGGGAACAGGGCGATCTGAAAAACTGTTTTTT
cdr3_aa: CASRPGTGRSEKLFF

clone_size: -
j_call: TRBJ2-5
d_call: TRBD2
v_call: TRBV12-3/TRBV12-4
cdr3_nt: TGTGCCAGCAGTACTCGACTAGCGGTGGAGACCCAGTACTTC
cdr3_aa: CASSTRLAVETQYF

clone_size: -
j_call: TRBJ1-5
d_call: -
v_call: TRBV7-2
cdr3_nt: TGTGCCAGCAGCCCTCGACGGGGTAGGAATCAGCCCCAGCATTTT
cdr3_aa: CASSPRRGRNQPQHF

clone_size: -
j_call: TRBJ2-7
d_call: TRBD2
v_call: TRBV12-3/TRBV12-4
cdr3_nt: TGTGCCAGCAGTCCCTGGACTAGCGGATCCTACGAGCAGTACTTC
cdr3_aa: CASSPWTSGSYEQYF

clone_size: few
j_call: TRBJ2-1
d_call: TRBD1
v_call: TRBV12-5
cdr3_nt: TGTGCTAGTGGTCGTTCAGGGGGTGGCAATGAGCAGTTCTTC
cdr3_aa: CASGRSGGGNEQFF

clone_size: few
j_call: TRBJ2-7
d_call: -
v_call: TRBV4-3
cdr3_nt: TGCGCCAGCAGCCAAAGTGAGTCCACCTACGAGCAGTACTTC
cdr3_aa: CASSQSESTYEQYF

clone_size: -
j_call: TRBJ2-7
d_call: -
v_call: TRBV7-2
cdr3_nt: TGTGCCAGCAGCTTAGAGTCCAAGGGATTGTACGAGCAGTACTTC
cdr3_aa: CASSLESKGLYEQYF

clone_size: -
j_call: TRBJ1-3
d_call: -
v_call: TRBV29-1
cdr3_nt: TGCAGCGTTGTCGGAAACACCATATATTTT
cdr3_aa: CSVVGNTIYF

clone_size: -
j_call: TRBJ1-5
d_call: TRBD1
v_call: TRBV7-2
cdr3_nt: TGTGCCAGCAGCTTAGTGGCGGGACAGGTCTATAGCAATCAGCCCCAGCATTTT
cdr3_aa: CASSLVAGQVYSNQPQHF

clone_size: -
j_call: TRBJ1-1
d_call: -
v_call: TRBV2
cdr3_nt: TGTGCCAGCAGTAGGTTATCGGCCACTGAAGCTTTCTTT
cdr3_aa: CASSRLSATEAFF

clone_size: few
j_call: TRBJ2-2
d_call: TRBD2
v_call: TRBV5-1
cdr3_nt: TGCGCCAGCAGTCAGCTAGCGGGGATGATTACCGGGGAGCTGTTTTTT
cdr3_aa: CASSQLAGMITGELFF

clone_size: -
j_call: TRBJ2-6
d_call: TRBD2
v_call: TRBV29-1
cdr3_nt: TGCAGCGTTGAAGTTAGGACTAGCGGCAACTCTGGGGCCAACGTCCTGACTTTC
cdr3_aa: CSVEVRTSGNSGANVLTF

clone_size: few
j_call: TRBJ1-2
d_call: -
v_call: TRBV28
cdr3_nt: TGTGCCAGCAGTTATCAGGACTATGGTTACACCTTC
cdr3_aa: CASSYQDYGYTF

clone_size: many
j_call: TRBJ2-1
d_call: TRBD2
v_call: TRBV10-3
cdr3_nt: TGTGCCATCAGTGGAGCGGGGGCGATAAGCTCCTACAATGAGCAGTTCTTC
cdr3_aa: CAISGAGAISSYNEQFF

clone_size: once
j_call: TRBJ1-1
d_call: TRBD1
v_call: TRBV19
cdr3_nt: TGTGCCAGCCAAATACAGGGGGCCCTGAACACTGAAGCTTTCTTT
cdr3_aa: CASQIQGALNTEAFF

clone_size: -
j_call: TRBJ2-5
d_call: TRBD2
v_call: TRBV20-1
cdr3_nt: TGCAGTGCCGGGGGACTATACAAAGAGACCCAGTACTTC
cdr3_aa: CSAGGLYKETQYF

clone_size: many
j_call: TRBJ2-3
d_call: -
v_call: TRBV29-1
cdr3_nt: TGCAGCGTTGATTTAATTGGTGGACGATGGTATTTT
cdr3_aa: CSVDLIGGRWYF

clone_size: -
j_call: TRBJ2-2
d_call: TRBD1
v_call: TRBV24-1
cdr3_nt: TGTGCCACCAGTGATTGGACAGGGCTCCCTGCCGGGGAGCTGTTTTTT
cdr3_aa: CATSDWTGLPAGELFF

clone_size: -
j_call: TRBJ2-7
d_call: TRBD1
v_call: TRBV20-1
cdr3_nt: TGCAGTGTTGGACAGGGGCTCTCCTACGAGCAGTGCTTC
cdr3_aa: CSVGQGLSYEQCF

clone_size: -
j_call: TRBJ1-2
d_call: TRBD1
v_call: TRBV7-9
cdr3_nt: TGTGCCAGCAGCTTAATGGGGACAGGGCACGGCTACACCTTC
cdr3_aa: CASSLMGTGHGYTF

clone_size: -
j_call: TRBJ2-3
d_call: -
v_call: TRBV5-1
cdr3_nt: TGCGCCAGCATGCCGGACCCCCCCACAGATACGCAGTATTTT
cdr3_aa: CASMPDPPTDTQYF

clone_size: -
j_call: TRBJ2-5
d_call: -
v_call: TRBV7-2
cdr3_nt: TGTGCCAGCTTAGGGGGGGCGGGCGAGACCCAGTACTTC
cdr3_aa: CASLGGAGETQYF

clone_size: -
j_call: TRBJ2-1
d_call: TRBD1
v_call: TRBV14
cdr3_nt: TGTGCCAGCAGCCAAGATGTCGACAGGGGGCGGAATGAGCAGTTCTTC
cdr3_aa: CASSQDVDRGRNEQFF

clone_size: -
j_call: TRBJ2-1
d_call: -
v_call: TRBV21-1
cdr3_nt: TGTGCCAGCAGCACAGTTATGATGAATGAGCAGTTCTTC
cdr3_aa: CASSTVMMNEQFF

clone_size: few
j_call: TRBJ2-3
d_call: -
v_call: TRBV7-2
cdr3_nt: TGTGCCAGCAGCTTAGGCCCCGGCGCAGATACGCAGTATTTT
cdr3_aa: CASSLGPGADTQYF

clone_size: few
j_call: TRBJ2-1
d_call: -
v_call: TRBV7-3
cdr3_nt: TGTGCCAGCAGCTTAGCAAGGGATAGTGAGCAGTTCTTC
cdr3_aa: CASSLARDSEQFF

clone_size: -
j_call: TRBJ2-7
d_call: TRBD2
v_call: TRBV7-2
cdr3_nt: TGTGCCAGCAGCTCGGGGGGTTTTGGGGAGCAGTACTTC
cdr3_aa: CASSSGGFGEQYF

clone_size: -
j_call: TRBJ2-3
d_call: -
v_call: TRBV7-6
cdr3_nt: TGTGCCACTAGGACGGGGATAAGTACAGATACGCAGTATTTT
cdr3_aa: CATRTGISTDTQYF

clone_size: once
j_call: TRBJ2-3
d_call: -
v_call: TRBV7-2
cdr3_nt: TGTGCCAGCAGCTTAGCGGGATCCCGGGGGCCGATCACAGATACGCAGTATTTT
cdr3_aa: CASSLAGSRGPITDTQYF

clone_size: -
j_call: TRBJ2-1
d_call: TRBD2
v_call: TRBV7-3
cdr3_nt: TGTGCCAGCAGCTTAAATCTGGGGACTAAAACCAATGAGCAGTTCTTC
cdr3_aa: CASSLNLGTKTNEQFF